Each of the 25 T cell receptor beta chains below was sequenced from the same sample in a study of beta chain features in type 1 diabetes. No antigen has been identified for these receptors. Study-wide results and caveats: The study found moderately but significantly shorter TCRB CDR3s in all four CD4+ subsets of Type 1 diabetes patients.

The entirety of the isolated RNA underwent reverse transcription, so expressed TCRB transcripts were sequenced. Generated by immunoSEQ multiplex PCR, the TCRdb table keeps only in-frame clones and is missing some. The table has some 280,000 clones, approximately 15% seen once; the top ten hold 0.015% to 0.02%. The sequenced material came from naive CD4+ T cells from blood. These receptors all stem from a man aged 25-45 years with type 1 diabetes.

This chain links TRBV6-5 with TRBJ2-7, with 8 bases lining up with TRBD2. This CDR3 is 15 amino acids long. V shed 4 bases and J 2 bases; nucleotides not matched to a gene: 7. Per germline, CDR1 MNHEY and CDR2 SVGAGI. CDR3 nucleotides: TGTGCCAGCAGTTCCCAAGGACTAGCAACCTACGAGCAGTACTTC. This translates into CASSSQGLATYEQYF.

J is TRBJ2-7 and V is TRBV6-6; the D gene is possibly TRBD1 (7 bases). V lost 6 bases to trimming and J lost 7 bases, with 16 bases between them. This CDR3 is 13 amino acids long. Germline-derived CDR1 and CDR2 are MNHNY and SVGAGI (reference sequence). The DNA for the CDR3 is TGTGCCAGCAGCATCGACAGGGCGGGAGAGCAGTACTTC. Encoded protein: CASSIDRAGEQYF.

CDR3 nucleotide sequence: TGTGCCAGCAGTGACTCACGAGACACAGATACGCAGTATTTT. Amino acids: CASSDSRDTDTQYF. The chain uses TRBV6-4 and TRBJ2-3; no reliable D call. CDR1 is MRHNA and CDR2 is SNTAGT in the germline V gene. The CDR3 has 14 amino acids. V lost 0 bases, J lost 2 bases, and 6 bases lay in between.

The chain uses TRBV18 and TRBJ2-3; D is ambiguous. Trimming took 3 bases from V and 2 from J, leaving 15 bases between them. CDR3 length equals 16 residues. Germline values: CDR1 KGHSH, CDR2 LQKENI. The CDR3, as DNA: TGTGCCAGCTCACCGAGGAGCTCCATATTCACAGATACGCAGTATTTT. This translates into CASSPRSSIFTDTQYF.

The sample holds a few counts of this clone. The chain carries TRBV7-3 and TRBJ2-3, with unresolved D. Germline CDR1 and CDR2: SGHTA and FQGTGA. Trimming left V 8 bases short and J 4 bases short, with 13 bases between. This CDR3 has 13 residues. The CDR3 bases are TGTGCCAGCGGTCCCTTTAGCCCAGATACGCAGTATTTT. Translating gives CASGPFSPDTQYF.

DNA of the CDR3: TGTGCCAGCAGCCTTGGGACTAGCGGGAGTTGGTATGAGCAGTTCTTC. This gives the protein CASSLGTSGSWYEQFF. This chain connects TRBV11-2 to TRBJ2-1, with 14 bases fitting TRBD2. Germline V gives CDR1 SGHAT, CDR2 FQNNGV. The CDR3 is 16 amino acids. Losses at the gene ends were 5 bases for V and 8 bases for J; bases not matched to a gene: 8.

The J gene is TRBJ2-7, the V gene TRBV28; D ambiguous. The CDR3 totals 12 residues. Trimming took 6 bases from V and 2 from J, leaving 8 bases between them. Germline V gene sequence: CDR1 MDHEN, CDR2 SYDVKM. The CDR3 spells CASSRSTYEQYF. Here the CDR3 DNA reads TGTGCCAGCAGCCGGAGTACCTACGAGCAGTACTTC.

This clone turned up a few times. The chain is built from TRBV28 and TRBJ2-1; 9 bases line up with TRBD1. The J segment lost 7 bases and the V segment lost 2 bases, leaving 6 bases of the junction unmatched. From germline, CDR1 is MDHEN and CDR2 SYDVKM. The CDR3 spans 15 residues. The CDR3 nucleotides read TGTGCCAGCAGTTTAGGCGGACAGGGGTCGAATGAGCAGTTCTTC. As protein: CASSLGGQGSNEQFF.

This clone appeared a few times. The rearrangement joins TRBV7-2 to TRBJ2-2; TRBD2 agrees at 8 bases. This CDR3 is 16 amino acids long. J was trimmed by 8 bases and V by 1 base; bases with no gene match: 9. Germline-derived CDR1 and CDR2 are SGHTA and FQGNSA. The CDR3, as DNA: TGTGCCAGCAGCTTAGTAAATCACGCGGGAGGTGGGGAGCTGTTTTTT. Protein sequence: CASSLVNHAGGGELFF.

This clone turned up a few times. The CDR3 region is CSVELRDRAPDTQYF. In DNA, the CDR3 is TGCAGCGTTGAATTACGGGACAGGGCCCCAGATACGCAGTATTTT. J is TRBJ2-3 and V is TRBV29-1; 9 bases are shared with TRBD1. Germline trimming cut 2 bases from V and 4 bases from J; bases unmatched to any gene: 7. The germline V gene encodes CDR1 SQVTM and CDR2 ANQGSEA. This CDR3 contains 15 residues.

Here the CDR3 reads CASSFGQANTEAFF. Here the CDR3 DNA reads TGTGCCAGCAGCTTTGGACAAGCGAACACTGAAGCTTTCTTT. The chain has TRBV7-9 and TRBJ1-1; the D gene is possibly TRBD1 (5 bases). V dropped 3 bases and J dropped 1 base, with 9 bases sitting between them. Germline values: CDR1 SEHNR, CDR2 FQNEAQ (reference sequence). The CDR3 covers 14 residues.

This chain links TRBV13 with TRBJ1-5; D is possibly TRBD1 (6 bases). Deletions cut 2 bases from V and 6 bases from J, with 8 bases between. The CDR3 spans 13 residues. Germline values: CDR1 PRHDT, CDR2 FYEKMQ (reference sequence). CDR3 sequence reads: CASSLNRAQPQHF. In DNA form, the CDR3 reads TGTGCCAGCAGCTTAAACAGGGCTCAGCCCCAGCATTTT. The full variable domain, with the rest looked up from reference TRBV13 and TRBJ1-5, is AAGVIQSPRHLIKEKRETATLKCYPIPRHDTVYWYQQGPGQDPQFLISFYEKMQSDKGSIPDRFSAQQFSDYHSELNMSSLELGDSALYFCASSLNRAQPQHFGDGTRLSIL.

The chain links TRBV4-1 to TRBJ2-3, with a possible D match to TRBD2 (6 bases). Germline CDR1 and CDR2: MGHRA and YSYEKL. Trimming removed 6 bases from V and 0 bases from J, with 16 bases in between. This CDR3 has 16 amino acids. CDR3 residues: CASRVTAGTSTDTQYF. CDR3 in DNA: TGCGCCAGCAGGGTAACGGCGGGAACTAGCACAGATACGCAGTATTTT.

This clone appeared once. The chain carries TRBV9 and TRBJ2-1, with 9 bases aligning to TRBD2. Germline CDR1 and CDR2: SGDLS and YYNGEE. The CDR3 runs 15 residues. Trimming removed 1 base from V and 3 bases from J; junction bases left unmatched: 2. The CDR3 sequence: CASSVLAGLYNEQFF. The CDR3 DNA sequence: TGTGCCAGCAGCGTACTAGCGGGACTCTACAATGAGCAGTTCTTC.

This sequence joins TRBV19 and TRBJ1-5; no clear D. V shed 1 base and J shed 2 bases, with 18 bases lying between them. The CDR3 runs 18 residues. The germline CDR1 and CDR2 sequences are LNHDA and SQIVND (reference sequence). The CDR3 sequence is CASSIVSAGMVGNQPQHF. CDR3 DNA sequence: TGTGCCAGTAGTATAGTCTCGGCCGGGATGGTCGGCAATCAGCCCCAGCATTTT. The entire variable domain, with the rest obtained from reference TRBV19 and TRBJ1-5, is as follows: DGGITQSPKYLFRKEGQNVTLSCEQNLNHDAMYWYRQDPGQGLRLIYYSQIVNDFQKGDIAEGYSVSREKKESFPLTVTSAQKNPTAFYLCASSIVSAGMVGNQPQHFGDGTRLSIL.

This clone has a handful of counts. The rearrangement joins TRBV9 to TRBJ1-1; no clear D gene. CDR3 length equals 14 residues. Per germline, CDR1 SGDLS and CDR2 YYNGEE. Trimming left V 0 bases short and J 3 bases short, with 9 bases between. CDR3 sequence: CASSVAGTDTEAFF. The CDR3 DNA is TGTGCCAGCAGCGTAGCAGGTACGGACACTGAAGCTTTCTTT. The full variable domain, in which reference TRBV9 and TRBJ1-1 provide the parts outside the CDR3, is DSGVTQTPKHLITATGQRVTLRCSPRSGDLSVYWYQQSLDQGLQFLIQYYNGEERAKGNILERFSAQQFPDLHSELNLSSLELGDSALYFCASSVAGTDTEAFFGQGTRLTVV.

The chain uses TRBV29-1 and TRBJ2-1, with TRBD2 as a possible D gene (5 bases). Looked up from germline, CDR1 is SQVTM and CDR2 is ANQGSEA. V was shortened by 6 bases and J by 0 bases, with 15 bases between the two germline ends. This CDR3 contains 15 residues. The CDR3 region is CSVLSSASSYNEQFF. The CDR3 nucleotides read TGCAGCGTCCTCAGTAGCGCGAGCTCCTACAATGAGCAGTTCTTC.

J is TRBJ2-7 and V is TRBV11-2; D gene unclear. The length of the CDR3 is 14 residues. Germline loops: CDR1 SGHAT, CDR2 FQNNGV. The ends were cut back, 1 base at V and 2 bases at J, with 9 bases in the middle. The CDR3 reads CASSLVASPYEQYF. The CDR3 nucleotides are TGTGCCAGCAGCTTAGTGGCCTCTCCCTACGAGCAGTACTTC.

A few counts support this clone. The chain combines TRBV6-4 with TRBJ2-2, with 9 positions matching TRBD1. The length of the CDR3 is 17 residues. CDR1 and CDR2 from the germline V gene are MRHNA and SNTAGT. Trimming at V came to 4 bases and at J to 4 bases, leaving 10 bases not matched to a gene. CDR3 loop: CASSALPGTGPTGELFF. The CDR3 DNA is TGTGCCAGCAGTGCCCTGCCCGGGACAGGGCCCACCGGGGAGCTGTTTTTT.

The V call is TRBV6-6, the J call TRBJ1-1; 9 bases match TRBD1. CDR3 length: 14 amino acids. Germline V gives CDR1 MNHNY, CDR2 SVGAGI (reference sequence). Trimming at V came to 7 bases and at J to 0 bases, leaving 3 bases not matched to a gene. The CDR3 nucleotides read TGTGCCAGCATCGGGACAGGGCTGAACACTGAAGCTTTCTTT. Residues: CASIGTGLNTEAFF.

This clone appeared a few times. V is TRBV5-4 and J is TRBJ2-5; 9 bases map to TRBD2. The trim removed 0 bases at V and 5 bases at J, leaving 11 bases unmatched. The CDR3 has 17 residues. In germline, CDR1 is SGHNT, CDR2 YYREEE (reference sequence). The CDR3 region is CASSLAPRREGPETQYF. CDR3 sequence (DNA): TGTGCCAGCAGCTTGGCACCAAGGCGGGAGGGCCCCGAGACCCAGTACTTC.

In this sample, this clone turned up a few times. The CDR3 sequence is CASIGLRNTGELFF. CDR3 bases: TGTGCCAGCATCGGACTGAGAAACACCGGGGAGCTGTTTTTT. V is TRBV6-1 and J is TRBJ2-2; TRBD2 is a possible D gene (5 bases). Germline CDR1 and CDR2: MNHNS and SASEGT. The CDR3 is 14 amino acids. V dropped 7 bases and J dropped 2 bases, with 11 bases sitting between them.

The rearrangement links TRBV2 to TRBJ2-7, with 8 nucleotides matching TRBD1. V gave up 4 bases and J gave up 3 bases; unmatched junction bases: 5. The CDR3 has 14 amino acids. Germline V gives CDR1 SNHLY, CDR2 FYNNEI. The CDR3 region is CASSAQGADYEQYF. The CDR3 DNA sequence: TGTGCCAGCAGTGCGCAGGGGGCCGACTACGAGCAGTACTTC.

There are a few counts of this clone. The V gene is TRBV7-9, the J gene TRBJ1-1, with 8 bases fitting TRBD1. Germline assignment: CDR1 SEHNR and CDR2 FQNEAQ (reference sequence). The V gene end was trimmed by 5 bases and the J gene end by 6 bases; junction bases not matched to a gene: 11. This CDR3 comprises 15 residues. CDR3 protein: CASSDPGGASAEAFF. CDR3 DNA: TGTGCCAGCAGCGACCCAGGGGGCGCGTCCGCTGAAGCTTTCTTT.

This clone was counted only a few times. The CDR3 loop is CASGRTRTAYEQYF. In DNA form, the CDR3 reads TGTGCCAGCGGGAGGACCCGTACAGCCTACGAGCAGTACTTC. This chain uses TRBV6-5 with TRBJ2-7; D may be TRBD2 (6 bases). Looked up from germline, CDR1 is MNHEY and CDR2 is SVGAGI. This CDR3 has 14 residues. Trimming pared 8 bases from V and 2 bases from J, leaving 16 bases between.